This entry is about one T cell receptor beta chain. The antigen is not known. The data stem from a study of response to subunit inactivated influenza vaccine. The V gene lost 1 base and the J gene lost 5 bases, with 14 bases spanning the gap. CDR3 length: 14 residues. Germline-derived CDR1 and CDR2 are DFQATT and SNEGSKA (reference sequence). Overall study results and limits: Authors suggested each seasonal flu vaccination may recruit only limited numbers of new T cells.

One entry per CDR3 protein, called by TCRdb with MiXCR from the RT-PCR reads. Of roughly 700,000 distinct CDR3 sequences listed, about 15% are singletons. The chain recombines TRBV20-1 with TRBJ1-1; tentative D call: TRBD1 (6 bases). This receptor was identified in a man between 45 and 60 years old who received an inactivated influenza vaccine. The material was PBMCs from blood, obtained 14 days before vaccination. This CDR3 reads CSARVYQGRTEAFF. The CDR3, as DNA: TGCAGTGCTAGAGTATATCAGGGGAGGACTGAAGCTTTCTTT.